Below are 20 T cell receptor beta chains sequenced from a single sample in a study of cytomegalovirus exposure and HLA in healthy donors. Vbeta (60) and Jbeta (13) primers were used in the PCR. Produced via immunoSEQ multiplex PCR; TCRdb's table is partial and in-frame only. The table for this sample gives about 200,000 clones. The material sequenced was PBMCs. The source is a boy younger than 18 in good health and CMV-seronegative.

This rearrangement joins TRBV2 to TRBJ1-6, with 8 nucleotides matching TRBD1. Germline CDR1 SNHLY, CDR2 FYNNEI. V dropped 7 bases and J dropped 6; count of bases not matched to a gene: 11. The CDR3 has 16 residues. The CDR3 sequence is CASIPTGGVSNSPLHF. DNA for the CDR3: TGTGCCAGCATCCCCACAGGGGGGGTCAGTAATTCACCCCTCCACTTT.

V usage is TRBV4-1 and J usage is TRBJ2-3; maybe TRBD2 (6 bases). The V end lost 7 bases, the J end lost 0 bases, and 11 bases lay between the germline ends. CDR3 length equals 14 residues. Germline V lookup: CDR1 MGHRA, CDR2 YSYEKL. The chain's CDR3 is CASKLAPSTDTQYF. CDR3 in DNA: TGCGCCAGCAAACTAGCTCCCAGCACAGATACGCAGTATTTT.

The DNA for the CDR3 is TGTGCCAGCCGGGACAGGGGATCCACCGGGGAGCTGTTTTTT. This encodes CASRDRGSTGELFF. The chain has TRBV19 and TRBJ2-2; TRBD1 matches at 10 bases. This CDR3 has 14 amino acids. V dropped 9 bases and J dropped 4; count of bases not matched to a gene: 5. Germline CDR1 and CDR2: LNHDA and SQIVND (reference sequence).

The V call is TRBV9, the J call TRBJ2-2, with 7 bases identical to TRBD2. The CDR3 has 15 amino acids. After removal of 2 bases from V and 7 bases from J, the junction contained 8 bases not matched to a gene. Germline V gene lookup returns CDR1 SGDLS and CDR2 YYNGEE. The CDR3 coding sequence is TGTGCCAGCAGCGTTAGGGACGGGGGGATCGGGGAGCTGTTTTTT. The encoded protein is CASSVRDGGIGELFF.

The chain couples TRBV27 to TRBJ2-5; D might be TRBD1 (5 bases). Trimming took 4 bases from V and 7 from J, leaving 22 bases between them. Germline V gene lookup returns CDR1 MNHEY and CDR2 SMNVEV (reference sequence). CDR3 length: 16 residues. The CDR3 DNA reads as TGTGCCAGCAGTTCCTGGACGGAGCGCCCAGGGCGGACCCAGTACTTC. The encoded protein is CASSSWTERPGRTQYF.

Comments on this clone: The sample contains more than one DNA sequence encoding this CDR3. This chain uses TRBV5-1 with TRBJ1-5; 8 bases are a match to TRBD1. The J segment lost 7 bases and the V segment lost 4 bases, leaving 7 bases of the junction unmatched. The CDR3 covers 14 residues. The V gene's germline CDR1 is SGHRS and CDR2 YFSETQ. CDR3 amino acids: CASSLGTGGQPQHF. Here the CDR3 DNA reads TGCGCCAGCAGCCTCGGGACAGGAGGGCAGCCCCAGCATTTT.

The CDR3 bases are TGTGCCAGCAGGGTAAGCGGGGGGGTGCCGAATGAGCAGTTCTTC. As protein: CASRVSGGVPNEQFF. This rearrangement joins TRBV7-2 to TRBJ2-1; 10 bases match TRBD2. The CDR3 loop spans 15 amino acids. Germline lookup yields CDR1 SGHTA and CDR2 FQGNSA. The V segment lost 6 bases and the J segment 7 bases; nucleotides outside the gene matches: 9.

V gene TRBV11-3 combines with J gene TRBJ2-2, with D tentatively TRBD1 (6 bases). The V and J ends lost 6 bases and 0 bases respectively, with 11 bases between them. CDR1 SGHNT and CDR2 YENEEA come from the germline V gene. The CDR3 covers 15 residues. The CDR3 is CASRVGGTNTGELFF. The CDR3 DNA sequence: TGTGCCAGCAGGGTAGGGGGTACGAACACCGGGGAGCTGTTTTTT.

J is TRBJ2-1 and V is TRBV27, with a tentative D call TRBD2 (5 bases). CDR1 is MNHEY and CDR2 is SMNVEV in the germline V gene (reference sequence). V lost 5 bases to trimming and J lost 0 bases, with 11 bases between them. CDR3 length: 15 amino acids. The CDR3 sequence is CASSQPGSSYNEQFF. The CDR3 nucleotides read TGTGCCAGCAGTCAGCCGGGGAGCTCCTACAATGAGCAGTTCTTC.

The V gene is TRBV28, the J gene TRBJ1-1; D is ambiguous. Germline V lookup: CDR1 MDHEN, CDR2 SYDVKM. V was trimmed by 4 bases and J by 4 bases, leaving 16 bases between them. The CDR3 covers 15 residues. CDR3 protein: CASSYPTSPSTEAFF. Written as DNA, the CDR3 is TGTGCCAGCAGTTACCCGACATCACCGAGCACTGAAGCTTTCTTT.

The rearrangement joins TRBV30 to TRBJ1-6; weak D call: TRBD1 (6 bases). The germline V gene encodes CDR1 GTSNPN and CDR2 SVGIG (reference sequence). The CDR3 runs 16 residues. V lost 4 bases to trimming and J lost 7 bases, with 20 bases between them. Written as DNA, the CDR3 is TGTGCCTGGACTGTCCCACCGGGGGGGCTAAATTCACCCCTCCACTTT. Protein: CAWTVPPGGLNSPLHF.

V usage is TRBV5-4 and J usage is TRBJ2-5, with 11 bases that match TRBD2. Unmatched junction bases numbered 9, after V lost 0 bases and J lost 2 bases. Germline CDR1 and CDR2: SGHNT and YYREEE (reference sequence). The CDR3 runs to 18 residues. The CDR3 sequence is CASSLARLAGGGQETQYF. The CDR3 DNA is TGTGCCAGCAGCTTGGCCAGGCTAGCGGGGGGTGGGCAAGAGACCCAGTACTTC.

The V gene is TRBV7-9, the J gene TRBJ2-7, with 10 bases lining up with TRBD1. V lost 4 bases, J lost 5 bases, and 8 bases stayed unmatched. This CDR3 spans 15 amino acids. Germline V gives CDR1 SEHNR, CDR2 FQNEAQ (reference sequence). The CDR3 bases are TGTGCCAGCAGCTCTCAGGGGACAGGGGTAGACGAGCAGTACTTC. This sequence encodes CASSSQGTGVDEQYF.

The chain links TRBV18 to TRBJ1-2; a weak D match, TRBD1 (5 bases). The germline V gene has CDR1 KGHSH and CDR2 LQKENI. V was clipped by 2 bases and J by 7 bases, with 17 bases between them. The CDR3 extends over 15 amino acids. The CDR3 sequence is CASSPITGRGGGYTF. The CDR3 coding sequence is TGTGCCAGCTCACCAATCACAGGTCGAGGTGGTGGCTACACCTTC.

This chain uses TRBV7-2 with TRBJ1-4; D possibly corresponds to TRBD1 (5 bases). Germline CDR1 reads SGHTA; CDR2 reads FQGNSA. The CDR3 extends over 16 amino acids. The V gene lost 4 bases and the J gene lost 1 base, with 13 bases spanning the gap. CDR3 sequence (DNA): TGTGCCAGCAGCTCCCTCGGCGGGGGAACTAATGAAAAACTGTTTTTT. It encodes CASSSLGGGTNEKLFF.

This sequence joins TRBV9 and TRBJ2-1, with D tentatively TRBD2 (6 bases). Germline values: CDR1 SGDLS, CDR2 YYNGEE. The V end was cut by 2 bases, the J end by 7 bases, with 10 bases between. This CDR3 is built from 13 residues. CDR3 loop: CASSVGGGNEQFF. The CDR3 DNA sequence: TGTGCCAGCAGCGTGGGAGGCGGGAATGAGCAGTTCTTC.

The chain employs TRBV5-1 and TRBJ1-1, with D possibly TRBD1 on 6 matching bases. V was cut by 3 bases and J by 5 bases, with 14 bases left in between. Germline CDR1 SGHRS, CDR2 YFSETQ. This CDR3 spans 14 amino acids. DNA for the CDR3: TGCGCCAGCAGCTCTGGGACAATAAGGACTGAAGCTTTCTTT. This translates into CASSSGTIRTEAFF.

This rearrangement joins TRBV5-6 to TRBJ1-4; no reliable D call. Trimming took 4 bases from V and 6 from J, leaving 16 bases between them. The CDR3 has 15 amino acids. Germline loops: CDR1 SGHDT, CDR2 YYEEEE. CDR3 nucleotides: TGTGCCAGCAGCCGCACGGGATTCGGGTATGAAAAACTGTTTTTT. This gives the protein CASSRTGFGYEKLFF. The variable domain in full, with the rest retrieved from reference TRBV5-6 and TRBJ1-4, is DAGVTQSPTHLIKTRGQQVTLRCSPKSGHDTVSWYQQALGQGPQFIFQYYEEEERQRGNFPDRFSGHQFPNYSSELNVNALLLGDSALYLCASSRTGFGYEKLFFGSGTQLSVL.

The CDR3 sequence is CASSLHGTGTEAFF. CDR3 in DNA: TGTGCCAGCAGTTTACATGGGACAGGCACTGAAGCTTTCTTT. The chain combines TRBV28 with TRBJ1-1, with 8 bases aligning to TRBD1. This CDR3 is built from 14 residues. After removal of 2 bases from V and 4 bases from J, the junction contained 3 bases not matched to a gene. From germline, CDR1 is MDHEN and CDR2 SYDVKM.

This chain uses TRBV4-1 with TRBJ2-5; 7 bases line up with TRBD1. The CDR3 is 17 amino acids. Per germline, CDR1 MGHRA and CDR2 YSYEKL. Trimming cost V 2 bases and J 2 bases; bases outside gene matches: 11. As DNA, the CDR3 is TGCGCCAGCAGCCAAAAAGGGCGACAGGGTCGGCAAGAGACCCAGTACTTC. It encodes CASSQKGRQGRQETQYF.